Listed here are 8 T cell receptor beta chains from one sample, sequenced in a study of blood T cell repertoires in COVID-19. Assay used: immunoSEQ multiplex PCR; TCRdb lists only in-frame clones, some missing. The data show 150,000 to 250,000 clones, 75% to 90% seen once. The sample taken for sequencing was PBMCs or T cells enriched from blood (not recorded which). The receptor source for this set is a woman aged 25 to 45 who had recovered from COVID-19.

V usage is TRBV7-9 and J usage is TRBJ1-2; 7 nucleotides agree with TRBD1. This CDR3 has 14 amino acids. The trim removed 4 bases at V and 5 bases at J, leaving 7 bases unmatched. Germline CDR1 reads SEHNR; CDR2 reads FQNEAQ (reference sequence). CDR3 bases: TGTGCCAGCAGCTCCCGGGGACAGTCATATGGCTACACCTTC. Translating gives CASSSRGQSYGYTF. Full variable domain (outside the CDR3, taken from reference TRBV7-9 and TRBJ1-2): DTGVSQNPRHKITKRGQNVTFRCDPISEHNRLYWYRQTLGQGPEFLTYFQNEAQLEKSRLLSDRFSAERPKGSFSTLEIQRTEQGDSAMYLCASSSRGQSYGYTFGSGTRLTVV.

In its sample, this clone was seen once. The V gene is TRBV6-4, the J gene TRBJ1-2, with a possible D match to TRBD1 (5 bases). From germline, CDR1 is MRHNA and CDR2 SNTAGT. The CDR3 is made up of 15 amino acids. The V end was cut by 0 bases, the J end by 2 bases, with 10 bases between. The CDR3 bases are TGTGCCAGCAGTGACTCGATGGCAGGGAACTATGGCTACACCTTC. Translated, it gives CASSDSMAGNYGYTF.

The chain recombines TRBV19 with TRBJ1-2, with TRBD1 matching over 7 bases. V dropped 5 bases and J dropped 4; count of bases not matched to a gene: 10. CDR3 length equals 15 residues. Germline V CDR1 and CDR2: LNHDA, SQIVND (reference sequence). CDR3 residues: CASSPSEGAVYGYTF. In nucleotides, the CDR3 is TGTGCCAGTAGTCCTAGTGAGGGGGCCGTCTATGGCTACACCTTC.

The chain joins TRBV18 to TRBJ2-1; D gene ambiguous. There are 13 residues in the CDR3. CDR1 is KGHSH and CDR2 is LQKENI in the germline V gene. The V and J ends lost 2 bases and 6 bases respectively, with 8 bases between them. CDR3 in amino acids: CASSPVVSNEQFF. Here the CDR3 DNA reads TGTGCCAGCTCACCAGTGGTGAGCAATGAGCAGTTCTTC.

The chain combines TRBV27 with TRBJ1-6; D perhaps matches TRBD1 (6 bases). Germline values: CDR1 MNHEY, CDR2 SMNVEV (reference sequence). This CDR3 has 13 residues. V lost 5 bases, J lost 9 bases, and 11 bases lay in between. This CDR3 reads CASSQGRASPLHF. The CDR3 nucleotides read TGTGCCAGCAGTCAGGGGAGGGCTTCACCCCTCCACTTT.

The CDR3 DNA reads as TGTGCCAGCGGAGAACACCGGGAAGCTTTCTTT. This sequence encodes CASGEHREAFF. The rearrangement uses TRBV6-5 and TRBJ1-1; D is uncertain. The CDR3 loop spans 11 amino acids. The germline V gene encodes CDR1 MNHEY and CDR2 SVGAGI. V shed 8 bases and J shed 8 bases, with 12 bases lying between them.

The rearrangement uses TRBV19 and TRBJ1-5, with a tentative D call TRBD1 (6 bases). CDR1 and CDR2 (germline): LNHDA, SQIVND (reference sequence). V gave up 5 bases and J gave up 9 bases, with 8 bases separating them. The CDR3 spans 11 residues. CDR3 region: CASSSRGPQHF. CDR3 nucleotides: TGTGCCAGTAGTTCCAGGGGGCCCCAGCATTTT.

Notes on this clone: The sample carries other DNA sequences with the same CDR3. The genes are TRBV4-3 and TRBJ1-6; D unclear. V lost 0 bases to trimming and J lost 5 bases, with 8 bases between them. The length of the CDR3 is 15 residues. In germline, CDR1 is LGHNA, CDR2 YSLEER. The CDR3 coding sequence is TGCGCCAGCAGCCAAGAATCCGGGGATAATTCACCCCTCCACTTT. This gives the protein CASSQESGDNSPLHF.